One sample yielded the 2 T cell receptor beta chains listed below, sequenced in a study of blood T cell repertoires in COVID-19 (dated by TCRdb to between 2020 and 2021). Library method: the immunoSEQ multiplex PCR assay. In TCRdb, the immuneACCESS table is reduced to in-frame sequences with V and J assigned. These tables do not hold every clone; where another copy was compared, an unresolved V gene accounts for under half, and the others remain unexplained. For this sample the table gives 70,000 or so clones, of which roughly 90% were detected only once. Around 1.6% of the sample lies in the top ten. The sample consisted of peripheral blood. The receptors stem from a man aged 50-59 years with acute or convalescent COVID-19.

The V call is TRBV5-5, the J call TRBJ1-5, with D unresolved. The germline gives CDR1 SGHKS, CDR2 YYEKEE (reference sequence). The ends were cut back, 2 bases at V and 3 bases at J, with 12 bases in the middle. The CDR3 runs to 15 residues. This CDR3 is CASSLAGDNNQPQHF. CDR3 bases: TGTGCCAGCAGCTTAGCGGGCGATAACAATCAGCCCCAGCATTTT.

This rearrangement joins TRBV27 to TRBJ1-2, with unresolved D. CDR1 is MNHEY and CDR2 is SMNVEV in the germline V gene (reference sequence). CDR3 size: 14 residues. The V end was cut by 4 bases, the J end by 4 bases, with 13 bases between. This chain's CDR3 is CASSSGRFAYGYTF. CDR3 bases: TGTGCCAGCAGTTCTGGCAGGTTTGCCTATGGCTACACCTTC.